The 13 T cell receptor beta chains given below trace back to one sample, sequenced in a study of blood T cell repertoires in COVID-19. The data were produced by immunoSEQ multiplex PCR, yet TCRdb's version contains in-frame clones alone and is incomplete. This sample has around 18,000 clones, with about 88% found just once. Source material: peripheral blood. The receptors originated from a man between 60 and 75 years old with active COVID-19.

The gene calls are TRBV7-6 and TRBJ2-1; TRBD2 matches 16 bases. The length of the CDR3 is 17 residues. Trimming at V came to 5 bases and at J to 9 bases, leaving 10 bases not matched to a gene. The germline gives CDR1 SGHVS, CDR2 FNYEAQ. The CDR3: CASSPGTSGRAGLEQFF. The CDR3 DNA follows: TGTGCCAGCAGCCCAGGGACTAGCGGGAGGGCCGGGCTTGAGCAGTTCTTC.

This sequence joins TRBV2 and TRBJ2-1; the match to TRBD2 covers 9 bases. The CDR3 loop spans 15 amino acids. V was pared by 4 bases and J by 8 bases, with 9 bases of the junction left unmatched. In germline, CDR1 is SNHLY, CDR2 FYNNEI. CDR3 protein: CASSAGGRALDEQFF. CDR3 nucleotides: TGTGCCAGCAGTGCTGGCGGGAGGGCCCTAGATGAGCAGTTCTTC.

V gene TRBV2 combines with J gene TRBJ1-6, with TRBD1 identical over 9 bases. Losses at the gene ends were 6 bases for V and 9 bases for J; bases not matched to a gene: 3. The CDR3 extends over 13 amino acids. The germline gives CDR1 SNHLY, CDR2 FYNNEI. This CDR3 reads CASRDRGGSPLHF. CDR3 coding DNA: TGTGCCAGCAGGGACAGGGGAGGTTCACCCCTCCACTTT.

The rearrangement links TRBV10-3 to TRBJ2-3, with TRBD1 matching over 8 bases. Germline loops: CDR1 ENHRY, CDR2 SYGVKD. The CDR3 loop spans 17 amino acids. V shed 4 bases, J shed 5 bases, and the junction held 14 bases outside the gene matches. DNA of the CDR3: TGTGCCATCAGTGGAACAGCTGGACAGGGCGGCGGAGATACGCAGTATTTT. Translating it yields CAISGTAGQGGGDTQYF.

V usage is TRBV3-1 (or the pseudogene TRBV3-2) and J usage is TRBJ2-7, with a possible D match to TRBD1 (6 bases). Germline lookup yields CDR1 LGHDT and CDR2 YNNKEL (reference sequence). Trimming took 3 bases from V and 11 from J, leaving 11 bases between them. The CDR3 spans 11 residues. The CDR3 reads CASSQGDKKYF. The CDR3 DNA is TGTGCCAGCAGCCAGGGGGACAAGAAGTACTTC.

V is TRBV7-8 and J is TRBJ2-7; 14 positions agree with TRBD2. CDR3 length: 17 amino acids. CDR1 and CDR2 (germline): SGHVS, FQNEAQ. V shed 8 bases and J 3 bases; nucleotides not matched to a gene: 12. CDR3 in amino acids: CASQILGGTSGGYEQYF. As DNA, the CDR3 is TGTGCCAGCCAGATCCTTGGGGGGACTAGCGGGGGCTACGAGCAGTACTTC. Full variable domain (missing parts from reference TRBV7-8 and TRBJ2-7): GAGVSQSPRYKVAKRGQDVALRCDPISGHVSLFWYQQALGQGPEFLTYFQNEAQLDKSGLPSDRFFAERPEGSVSTLKIQRTQQEDSAVYLCASQILGGTSGGYEQYFGPGTRLTVT.

Concerning this clone itself: In this CDR3 the conserved last residue, phenylalanine or tryptophan, is missing, so a read error is likely. The limits of the CDR3 on the DNA are not certain, so only TCRdb's listed CDR3 is given. The chain is built from TRBV10-1 and TRBJ2-3; the table assigns TRBD2, which was not confirmed against the DNA. The V gene's germline CDR1 is WNHNN and CDR2 SYGVQD (reference sequence). The CDR3 is made up of 9 amino acids, end residues included. The CDR3 loop reads CASSVKLRI.

This clone was seen once. The rearrangement uses TRBV9 and TRBJ2-2, with 8 bases that match TRBD2. Germline CDR1 SGDLS, CDR2 YYNGEE. This CDR3 has 16 amino acids. J gave up 2 bases and V 4 bases, and 7 bases lay outside the gene matches. The CDR3 DNA follows: TGTGCCAGCAGCAAACGGACTAGCTCAAACACCGGGGAGCTGTTTTTT. It specifies CASSKRTSSNTGELFF.

The chain is built from TRBV5-4 and TRBJ1-4, with D tentatively TRBD1 (6 bases). V was pared by 0 bases and J by 4 bases, with 13 bases between. Per the germline V gene, CDR1 is SGHNT and CDR2 is YYREEE (reference sequence). This CDR3 spans 16 amino acids. CDR3 in DNA: TGTGCCAGCAGCTTGGCCAGGGGAACCTTTAATGAAAAACTGTTTTTT. It yields the protein CASSLARGTFNEKLFF.

This chain joins TRBV6-4 and TRBJ2-5; 10 positions match TRBD2. Germline V gene sequence: CDR1 MRHNA, CDR2 SNTAGT. V was pared by 8 bases and J by 5 bases, with 17 bases of the junction left unmatched. CDR3 length: 17 amino acids. The CDR3 protein is CASPFAGLAGVGETQYF. Written as DNA, the CDR3 is TGTGCCAGCCCTTTCGCCGGGCTAGCGGGAGTTGGGGAGACCCAGTACTTC.

The J gene is TRBJ1-4, the V gene TRBV9; D unresolved. V was clipped by 6 bases and J by 5 bases, with 14 bases between them. In germline, CDR1 is SGDLS, CDR2 YYNGEE. This CDR3 spans 14 amino acids. CDR3 coding DNA: TGTGCCAGCACCGTTGGAGGGTCCAATGAAAAACTGTTTTTT. Amino acid sequence: CASTVGGSNEKLFF.

The J gene is TRBJ1-2, the V gene TRBV6-6, with 8 bases fitting TRBD1. Germline loops: CDR1 MNHNY, CDR2 SVGAGI (reference sequence). CDR3 length: 13 residues. With 10 bases clipped from V and 2 bases from J, the junction kept 6 bases outside the gene matches. The CDR3 nucleotides read TGTGCCACTAAACAGGGGGGCAACTATGGCTACACCTTC. Its protein product is CATKQGGNYGYTF.

The J gene is TRBJ2-3, the V gene TRBV11-2; TRBD1 matches 9 bases. With 1 base clipped from V and 1 base from J, the junction kept 6 bases outside the gene matches. The V gene's germline CDR1 is SGHAT and CDR2 FQNNGV. The CDR3 runs to 17 residues. In DNA, the CDR3 is TGTGCCAGCAGCTTAGCCGGACAGGGGATGGGCACAGATACGCAGTATTTT. Amino acid sequence: CASSLAGQGMGTDTQYF.